This record covers a single T cell receptor beta chain. Its cognate antigen is unknown. V dropped 3 bases and J dropped 5; count of bases not matched to a gene: 7. CDR1 is MGHRA, CDR2 YSYEKL, per germline. The CDR3 spans 15 residues. TCRdb processed the 5' RACE reads anew with MiXCR; each CDR3 protein has one entry. Counted here are around 300,000 distinct CDR3 sequences, 13% occurring once; the ten biggest clones make up around 0.49%. The data were taken from a study of T cells after yellow fever vaccination. As for the study in general: The fractions with low cell numbers were processed using SMART-Seq v4 Ultra Low Input.

Study-wide points: There was a small share of clonotypes that showed up in both the CD4 and CD8 compartments.

The rearrangement joins TRBV4-1 to TRBJ1-1; 9 nucleotides agree with TRBD1. This sequence was found in a man in his thirties or forties who received the YFV17D yellow fever vaccine. The sample in question was CD4+ T cells sorted from PBMCs, obtained 45 days after the yellow fever booster vaccination. The CDR3 coding sequence is TGCGCCAGCAGCCATCTGGGACAGGGAGGAACTGAAGCTTTCTTT. Translation: CASSHLGQGGTEAFF.